Described below is a single TCR beta chain sequence and its context. These data originate in a study of low-dose radiotherapy and immunotherapy resistance in tumors. Study in general: Per fraction, Cohort 1 was given 0.5 Gy every 2 weeks, for a total of 6.5 Gy. Every two weeks patients got nivolumab 240 mg flat dose, plus ipilimumab 1 mg/kg every six weeks, intravenously.

Time point: after trial treatment. Regarding treatment: LDRT plus nivolumab, ipilimumab, low-dose cyclophosphamide and aspirin (RACIN trial). Administered to the donors were nivolumab, ipilimumab, aspirin, low-dose cyclophosphamide and low-dose radiotherapy. First-strand cDNA used TRAV- and TRBV-specific primers, covering alpha and beta chains. It was with a constant-region primer and a V-primer adapter that TCRs were amplified over approximately 20 PCR cycles. Researchers amplified the isolated mRNA using in vitro transcription. TCRdb reanalysed the reads using MiXCR and keeps one entry per CDR3 protein. The sample shows under 40,000 distinct CDR3 sequences, roughly 49% of them seen only once. This TCR was sampled from a male donor with gallbladder cancer. The sample consisted of PBMCs, taken after low-dose radiotherapy plus immunotherapy.

CDR3 amino acids: CASSGDRGTYNEQFF. CDR3 nucleotides: TGTGCCAGCAGTGGTGACAGGGGGACCTACAATGAGCAGTTCTTC. V and J are TRBV2 and TRBJ2-1, with TRBD1 identical over 9 bases. The V and J ends lost 4 bases and 2 bases, in that order; junction bases with no gene match: 3. Germline CDR1 SNHLY, CDR2 FYNNEI. The CDR3 is 15 amino acids.